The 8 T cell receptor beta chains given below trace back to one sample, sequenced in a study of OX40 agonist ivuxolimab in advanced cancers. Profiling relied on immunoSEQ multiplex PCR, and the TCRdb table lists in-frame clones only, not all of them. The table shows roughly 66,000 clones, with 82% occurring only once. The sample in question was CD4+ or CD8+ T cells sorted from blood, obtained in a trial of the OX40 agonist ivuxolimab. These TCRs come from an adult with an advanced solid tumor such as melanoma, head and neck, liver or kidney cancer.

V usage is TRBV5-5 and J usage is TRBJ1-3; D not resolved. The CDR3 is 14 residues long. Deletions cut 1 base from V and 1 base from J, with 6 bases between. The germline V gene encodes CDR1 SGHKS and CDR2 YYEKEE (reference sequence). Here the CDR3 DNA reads TGTGCCAGCAGCTTGAGTATTTCTGGAAACACCATATATTTT. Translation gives CASSLSISGNTIYF.

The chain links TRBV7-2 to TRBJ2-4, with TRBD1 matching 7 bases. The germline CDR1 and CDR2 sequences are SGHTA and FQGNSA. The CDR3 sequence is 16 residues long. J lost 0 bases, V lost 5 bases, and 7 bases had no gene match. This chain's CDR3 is CASSIRDSVAKNIQYF. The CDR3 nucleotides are TGTGCCAGCAGCATCCGGGACAGTGTAGCCAAAAACATTCAGTACTTC.

In nucleotides, the CDR3 is TGCGCCAGCAGCTTGGCCTCAGGCGGGAGGGGGACAGATACGCAGTATTTT. Translated: CASSLASGGRGTDTQYF. The V call is TRBV5-1, the J call TRBJ2-3; 9 bases line up with TRBD2. This CDR3 contains 17 residues. The trim removed 0 bases at V and 3 bases at J, leaving 8 bases unmatched. In germline, CDR1 is SGHRS, CDR2 YFSETQ.

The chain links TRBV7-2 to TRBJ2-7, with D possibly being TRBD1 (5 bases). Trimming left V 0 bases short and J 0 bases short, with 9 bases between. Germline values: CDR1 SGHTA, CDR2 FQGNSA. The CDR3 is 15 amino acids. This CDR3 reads CASSLAGHPSYEQYF. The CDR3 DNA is TGTGCCAGCAGCTTAGCCGGACACCCCTCCTACGAGCAGTACTTC.

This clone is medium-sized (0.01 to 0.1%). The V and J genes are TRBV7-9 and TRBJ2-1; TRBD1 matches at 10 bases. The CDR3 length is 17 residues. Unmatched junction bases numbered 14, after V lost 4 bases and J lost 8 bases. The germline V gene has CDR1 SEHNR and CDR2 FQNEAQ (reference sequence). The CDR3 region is CASSSRWDRGFDDEQFF. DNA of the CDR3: TGTGCCAGCAGCTCGAGATGGGACAGGGGTTTTGACGATGAGCAGTTCTTC.

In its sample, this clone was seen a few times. CDR3 DNA: TGCGCCAGCAGCCAAAGGACTAGCGGGGGCCGAACGAACACAGATACGCAGTATTTT. Translated, it gives CASSQRTSGGRTNTDTQYF. This chain connects TRBV4-1 to TRBJ2-3; 13 bases match TRBD2. After removal of 2 bases from V and 2 bases from J, the junction contained 10 bases not matched to a gene. Germline CDR1 is MGHRA and CDR2 is YSYEKL. The CDR3 is 19 residues long.

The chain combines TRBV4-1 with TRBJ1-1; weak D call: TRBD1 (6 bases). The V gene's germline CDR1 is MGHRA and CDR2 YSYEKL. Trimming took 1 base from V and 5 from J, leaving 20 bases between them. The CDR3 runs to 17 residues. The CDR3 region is CASSQVGARKGGTEAFF. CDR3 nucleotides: TGCGCCAGCAGCCAAGTTGGGGCCAGGAAGGGGGGGACTGAAGCTTTCTTT.

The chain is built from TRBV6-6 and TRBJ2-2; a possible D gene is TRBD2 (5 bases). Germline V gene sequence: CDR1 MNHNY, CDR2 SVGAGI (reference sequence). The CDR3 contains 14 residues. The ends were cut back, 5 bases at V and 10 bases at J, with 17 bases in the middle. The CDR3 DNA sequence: TGTGCCAGCAGTCGACGACCCGGAGGCGAGGAGCTGTTTTTT. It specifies CASSRRPGGEELFF.